This TCR beta chain was retrieved from a study of blood T cell repertoires in COVID-19. Method: immunoSEQ multiplex PCR; TCRdb's copy keeps in-frame clones and lacks some. The sample shows 70,000 to 100,000 clones, more than 75% of them seen only once. In germline, CDR1 is SGHRS, CDR2 YFSETQ. Trimming at V came to 0 bases and at J to 3 bases, leaving 3 bases not matched to a gene. This CDR3 has 15 residues. The sequenced sample was peripheral blood. The receptor comes from a human donor in a cohort sampled during active COVID-19. This rearrangement joins TRBV5-1 to TRBJ2-1; 7 nucleotides match TRBD2. In DNA, the CDR3 is TGCGCCAGCAGCTTGGTTCCGGGGGGCTACAATGAGCAGTTCTTC. It yields the protein CASSLVPGGYNEQFF.